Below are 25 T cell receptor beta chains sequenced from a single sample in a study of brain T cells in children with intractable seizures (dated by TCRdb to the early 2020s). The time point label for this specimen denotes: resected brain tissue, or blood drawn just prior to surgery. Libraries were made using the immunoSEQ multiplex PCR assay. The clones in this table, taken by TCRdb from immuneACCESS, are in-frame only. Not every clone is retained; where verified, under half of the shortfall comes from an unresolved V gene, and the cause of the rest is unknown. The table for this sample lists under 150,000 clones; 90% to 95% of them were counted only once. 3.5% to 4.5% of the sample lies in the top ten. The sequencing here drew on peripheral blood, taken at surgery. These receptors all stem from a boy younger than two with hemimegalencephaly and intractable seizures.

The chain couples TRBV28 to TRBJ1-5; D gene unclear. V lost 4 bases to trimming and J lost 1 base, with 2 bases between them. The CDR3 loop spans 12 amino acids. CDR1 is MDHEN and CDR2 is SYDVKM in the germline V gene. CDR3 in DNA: TGTGCCAGCAGTTACAGCAATCAGCCCCAGCATTTT. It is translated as CASSYSNQPQHF.

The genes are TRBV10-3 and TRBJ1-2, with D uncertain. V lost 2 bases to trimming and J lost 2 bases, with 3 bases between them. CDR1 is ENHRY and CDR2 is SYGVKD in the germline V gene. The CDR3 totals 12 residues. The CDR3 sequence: CAISERNYGYTF. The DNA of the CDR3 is TGTGCCATCAGTGAGCGAAACTATGGCTACACCTTC.

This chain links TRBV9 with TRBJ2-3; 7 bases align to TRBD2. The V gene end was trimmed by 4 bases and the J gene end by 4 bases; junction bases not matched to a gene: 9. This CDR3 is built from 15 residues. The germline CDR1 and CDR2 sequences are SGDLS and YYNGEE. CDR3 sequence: CASSPGRSPPDTQYF. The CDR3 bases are TGTGCCAGCAGCCCCGGGAGGTCCCCCCCAGATACGCAGTATTTT.

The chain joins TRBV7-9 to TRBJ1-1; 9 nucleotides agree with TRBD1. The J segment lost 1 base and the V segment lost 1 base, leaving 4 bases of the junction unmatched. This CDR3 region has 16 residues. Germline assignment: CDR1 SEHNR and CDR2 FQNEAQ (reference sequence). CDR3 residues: CASSLGQGVRNTEAFF. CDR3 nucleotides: TGTGCCAGCAGCTTAGGACAGGGGGTTCGGAACACTGAAGCTTTCTTT.

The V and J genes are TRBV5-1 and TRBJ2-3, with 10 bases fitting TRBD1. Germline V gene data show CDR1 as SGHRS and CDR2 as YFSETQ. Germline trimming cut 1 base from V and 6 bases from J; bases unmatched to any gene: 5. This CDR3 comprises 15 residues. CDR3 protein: CASSLWWTGGDTQYF. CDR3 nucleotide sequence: TGCGCCAGCAGCTTGTGGTGGACAGGGGGTGATACGCAGTATTTT.

CDR3: CASRAGTRNEQFF. CDR3 in DNA: TGCGCCAGCAGGGCGGGGACACGCAATGAGCAGTTCTTC. This chain uses TRBV10-2 with TRBJ2-1; either TRBD1 or TRBD2 may fit D (6 bases each). V gave up 6 bases and J gave up 6 bases, with 12 bases separating them. Germline CDR1 is WSHSY and CDR2 is SAAADI. CDR3 length: 13 amino acids.

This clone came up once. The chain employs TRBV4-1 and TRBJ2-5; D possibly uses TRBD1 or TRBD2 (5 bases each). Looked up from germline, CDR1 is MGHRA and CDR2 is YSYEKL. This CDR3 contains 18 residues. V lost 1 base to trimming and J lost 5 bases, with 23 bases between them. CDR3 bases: TGCGCCAGCAGCCAAGTACCTGGGACCGTTAGCCGTCGGGAGACCCAGTACTTC. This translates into CASSQVPGTVSRRETQYF.

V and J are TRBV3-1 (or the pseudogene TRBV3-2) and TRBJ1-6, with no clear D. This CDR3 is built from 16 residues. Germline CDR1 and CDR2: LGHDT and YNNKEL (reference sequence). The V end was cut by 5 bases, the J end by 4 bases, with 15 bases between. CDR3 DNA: TGTGCCAGCAGCTCAAACCGTCCCCTTTATAATTCACCCCTCCACTTT. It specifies CASSSNRPLYNSPLHF.

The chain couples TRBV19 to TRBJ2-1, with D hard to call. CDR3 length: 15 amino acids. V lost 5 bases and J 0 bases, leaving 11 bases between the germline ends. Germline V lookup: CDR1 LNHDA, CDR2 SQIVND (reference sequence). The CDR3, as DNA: TGTGCCAGTAGTTTCCGGGTGAGCTCCTACAATGAGCAGTTCTTC. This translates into CASSFRVSSYNEQFF.

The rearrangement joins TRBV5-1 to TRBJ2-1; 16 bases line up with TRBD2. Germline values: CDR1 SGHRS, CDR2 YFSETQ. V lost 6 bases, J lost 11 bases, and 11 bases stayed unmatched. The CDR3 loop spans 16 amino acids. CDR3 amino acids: CASTTAPGLAGGKQFF. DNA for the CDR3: TGCGCCAGCACTACGGCCCCGGGACTAGCGGGAGGGAAGCAGTTCTTC.

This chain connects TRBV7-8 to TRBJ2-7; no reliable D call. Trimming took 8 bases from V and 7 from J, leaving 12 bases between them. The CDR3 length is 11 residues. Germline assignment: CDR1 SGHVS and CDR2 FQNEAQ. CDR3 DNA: TGTGCCAGCGCTGACCTCGGGGAGCAGTACTTC. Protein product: CASADLGEQYF.

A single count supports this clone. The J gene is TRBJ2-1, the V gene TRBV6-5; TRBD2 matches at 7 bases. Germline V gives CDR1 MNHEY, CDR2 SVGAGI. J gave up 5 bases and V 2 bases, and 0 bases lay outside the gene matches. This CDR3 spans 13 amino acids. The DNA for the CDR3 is TGTGCCAGCAGTTACCGGGAGGACAATGAGCAGTTCTTC. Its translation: CASSYREDNEQFF.

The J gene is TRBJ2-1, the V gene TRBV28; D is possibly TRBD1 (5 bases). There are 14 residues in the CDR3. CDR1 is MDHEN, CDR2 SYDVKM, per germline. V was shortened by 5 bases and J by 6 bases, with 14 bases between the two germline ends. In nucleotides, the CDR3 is TGTGCCAGCAGTCGTAAGGGGTCCATCAATGAGCAGTTCTTC. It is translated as CASSRKGSINEQFF.

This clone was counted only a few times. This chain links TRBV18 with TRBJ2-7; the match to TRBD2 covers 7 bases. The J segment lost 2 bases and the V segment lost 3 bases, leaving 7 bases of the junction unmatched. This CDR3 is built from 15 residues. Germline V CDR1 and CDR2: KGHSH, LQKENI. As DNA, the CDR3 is TGTGCCAGCTCACCGAATGGCGGGAGCACCTACGAGCAGTACTTC. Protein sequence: CASSPNGGSTYEQYF.

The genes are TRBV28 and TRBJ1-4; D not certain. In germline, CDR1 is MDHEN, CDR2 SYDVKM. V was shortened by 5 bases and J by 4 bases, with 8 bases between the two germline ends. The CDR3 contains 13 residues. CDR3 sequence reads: CASSEGFNEKLFF. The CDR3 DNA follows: TGTGCCAGCAGTGAGGGATTTAATGAAAAACTGTTTTTT.

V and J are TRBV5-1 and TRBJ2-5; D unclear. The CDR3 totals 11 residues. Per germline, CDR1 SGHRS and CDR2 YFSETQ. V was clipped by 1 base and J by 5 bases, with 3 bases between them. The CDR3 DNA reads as TGCGCCAGCAGCTTGTCCGAGACCCAGTACTTC. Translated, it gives CASSLSETQYF.

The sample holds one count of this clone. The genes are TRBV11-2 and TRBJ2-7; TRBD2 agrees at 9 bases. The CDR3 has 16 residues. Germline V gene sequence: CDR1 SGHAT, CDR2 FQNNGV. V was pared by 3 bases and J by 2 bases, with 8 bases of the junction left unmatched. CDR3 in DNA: TGTGCCAGCAGCTTCCACGTTAGCGGGAGAACCTACGAGCAGTACTTC. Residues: CASSFHVSGRTYEQYF.

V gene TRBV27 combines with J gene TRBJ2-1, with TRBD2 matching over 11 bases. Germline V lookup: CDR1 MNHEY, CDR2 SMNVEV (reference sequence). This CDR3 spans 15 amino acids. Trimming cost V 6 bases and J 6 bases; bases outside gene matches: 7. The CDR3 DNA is TGTGCCAGCAGAACCGGGACTAGCGGCCCCAATGAGCAGTTCTTC. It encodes CASRTGTSGPNEQFF.

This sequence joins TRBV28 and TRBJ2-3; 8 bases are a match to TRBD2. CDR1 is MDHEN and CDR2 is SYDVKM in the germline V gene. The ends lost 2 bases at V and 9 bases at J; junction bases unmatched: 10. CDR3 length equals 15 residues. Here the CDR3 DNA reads TGTGCCAGCAGTTTACTGTGGACTAGCAAACCCACGCAGTATTTT. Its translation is CASSLLWTSKPTQYF.

The CDR3 DNA is TGTGCCACCAGTGATTTGACTAGCGACACCGGGGAGCTGTTTTTT. It encodes CATSDLTSDTGELFF. The chain uses TRBV24-1 and TRBJ2-2; 7 bases match TRBD2. Germline loops: CDR1 KGHDR, CDR2 SFDVKD. The CDR3 is 15 amino acids. Trimming cost V 0 bases and J 3 bases; bases outside gene matches: 0.

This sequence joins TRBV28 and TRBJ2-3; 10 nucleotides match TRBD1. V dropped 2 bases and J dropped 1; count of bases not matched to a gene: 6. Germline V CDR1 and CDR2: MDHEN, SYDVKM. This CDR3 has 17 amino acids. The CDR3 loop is CASSLLKGTGGTDTQYF. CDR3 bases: TGTGCCAGCAGTTTACTAAAGGGGACAGGGGGCACAGATACGCAGTATTTT.

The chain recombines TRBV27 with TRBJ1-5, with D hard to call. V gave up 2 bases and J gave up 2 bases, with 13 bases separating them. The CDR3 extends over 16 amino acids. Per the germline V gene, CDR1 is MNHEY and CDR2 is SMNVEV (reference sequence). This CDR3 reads CASSLDGRLGNQPQHF. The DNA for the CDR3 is TGTGCCAGCAGTTTAGACGGGCGCCTCGGCAATCAGCCCCAGCATTTT.

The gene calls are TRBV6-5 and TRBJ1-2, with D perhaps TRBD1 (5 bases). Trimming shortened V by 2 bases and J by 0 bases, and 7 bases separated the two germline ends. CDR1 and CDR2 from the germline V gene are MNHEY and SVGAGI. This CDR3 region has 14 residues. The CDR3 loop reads CASSYRGSNYGYTF. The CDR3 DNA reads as TGTGCCAGCAGTTACAGGGGTTCTAACTATGGCTACACCTTC.

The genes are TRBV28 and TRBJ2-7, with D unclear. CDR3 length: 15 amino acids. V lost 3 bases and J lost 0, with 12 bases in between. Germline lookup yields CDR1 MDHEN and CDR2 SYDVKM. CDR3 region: CASSFDPMSSYEQYF. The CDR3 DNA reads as TGTGCCAGCAGTTTCGACCCCATGAGCTCCTACGAGCAGTACTTC.

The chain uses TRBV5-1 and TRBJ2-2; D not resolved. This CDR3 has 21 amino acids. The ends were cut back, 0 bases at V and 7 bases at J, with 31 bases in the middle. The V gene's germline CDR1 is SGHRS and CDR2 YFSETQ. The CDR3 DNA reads TGCGCCAGCAGCTTGGCCGTTTGGCCCGGTGCCCCGGCCCTTCCTCTCGGGGAGCTGTTTTTT. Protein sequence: CASSLAVWPGAPALPLGELFF.